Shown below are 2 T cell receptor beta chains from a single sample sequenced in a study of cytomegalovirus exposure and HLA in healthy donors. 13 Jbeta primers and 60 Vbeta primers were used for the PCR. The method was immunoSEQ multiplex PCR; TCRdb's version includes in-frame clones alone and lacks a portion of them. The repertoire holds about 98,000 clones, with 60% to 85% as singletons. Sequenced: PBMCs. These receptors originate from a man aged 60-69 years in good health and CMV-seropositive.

The CDR3 protein is CASSVGVGGQETQYF. CDR3 nucleotide sequence: TGTGCCAGCAGCGTTGGCGTAGGGGGCCAAGAGACCCAGTACTTC. The chain links TRBV9 to TRBJ2-5; possibly TRBD1 for D (6 bases). Germline loops: CDR1 SGDLS, CDR2 YYNGEE. The CDR3 covers 15 residues. V lost 2 bases and J lost 1, with 12 bases in between.

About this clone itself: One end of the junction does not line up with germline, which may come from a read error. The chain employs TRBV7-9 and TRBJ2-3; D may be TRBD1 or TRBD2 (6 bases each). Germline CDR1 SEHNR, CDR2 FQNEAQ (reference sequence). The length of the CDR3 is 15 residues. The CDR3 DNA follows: TGTTCCAGCAGCTTAGGGGGTGGAGGGGCAGATACGCAGTATTTT. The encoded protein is CSSSLGGGGADTQYF. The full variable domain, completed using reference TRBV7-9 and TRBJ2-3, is DTGVSQNPRHKITKRGQNVTFRCDPISEHNRLYWYRQTLGQGPEFLTYFQNEAQLEKSRLLSDRFSAERPKGSFSTLEIQRTEQGDSAMYLCSSSLGGGGADTQYFGPGTRLTVL.